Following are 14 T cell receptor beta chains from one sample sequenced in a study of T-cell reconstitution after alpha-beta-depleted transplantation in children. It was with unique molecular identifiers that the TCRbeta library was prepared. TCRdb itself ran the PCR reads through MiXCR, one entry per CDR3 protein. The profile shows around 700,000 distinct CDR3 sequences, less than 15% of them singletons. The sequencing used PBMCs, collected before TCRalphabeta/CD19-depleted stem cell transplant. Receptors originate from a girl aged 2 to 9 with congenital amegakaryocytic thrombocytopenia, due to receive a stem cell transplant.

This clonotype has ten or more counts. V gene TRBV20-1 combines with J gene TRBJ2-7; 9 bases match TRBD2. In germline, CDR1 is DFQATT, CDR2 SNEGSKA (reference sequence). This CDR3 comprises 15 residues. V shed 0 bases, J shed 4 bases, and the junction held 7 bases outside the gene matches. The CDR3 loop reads CSAREATSGVYEQYF. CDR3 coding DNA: TGCAGTGCTAGAGAGGCGACTAGCGGAGTTTACGAGCAGTACTTC.

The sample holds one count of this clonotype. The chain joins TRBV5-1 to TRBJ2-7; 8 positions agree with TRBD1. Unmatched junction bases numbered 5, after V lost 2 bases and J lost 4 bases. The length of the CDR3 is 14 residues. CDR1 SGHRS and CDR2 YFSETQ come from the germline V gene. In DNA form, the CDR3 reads TGCGCCAGCAGCTTACGACAGGGGTGGTACGAGCAGTACTTC. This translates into CASSLRQGWYEQYF.

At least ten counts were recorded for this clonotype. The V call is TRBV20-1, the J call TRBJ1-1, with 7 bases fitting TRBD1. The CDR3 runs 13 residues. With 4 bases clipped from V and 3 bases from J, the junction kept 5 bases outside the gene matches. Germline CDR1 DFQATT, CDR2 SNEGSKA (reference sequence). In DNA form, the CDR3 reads TGCAGTGCTAAGACAGGGAGGGACACTGAAGCTTTCTTT. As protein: CSAKTGRDTEAFF.

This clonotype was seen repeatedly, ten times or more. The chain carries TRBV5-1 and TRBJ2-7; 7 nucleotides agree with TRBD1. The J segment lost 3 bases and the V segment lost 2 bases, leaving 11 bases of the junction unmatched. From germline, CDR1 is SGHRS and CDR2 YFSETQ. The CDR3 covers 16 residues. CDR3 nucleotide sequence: TGCGCCAGCAGCTTAACACGACAGGGCACAAACTACGAGCAGTACTTC. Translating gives CASSLTRQGTNYEQYF.

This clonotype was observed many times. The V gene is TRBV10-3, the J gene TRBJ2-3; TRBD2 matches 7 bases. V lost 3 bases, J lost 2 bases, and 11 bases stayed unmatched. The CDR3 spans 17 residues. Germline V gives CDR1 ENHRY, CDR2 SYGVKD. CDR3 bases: TGTGCCATCAGTGAACCACGAGCGGGACCTTTCACAGATACGCAGTATTTT. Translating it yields CAISEPRAGPFTDTQYF.

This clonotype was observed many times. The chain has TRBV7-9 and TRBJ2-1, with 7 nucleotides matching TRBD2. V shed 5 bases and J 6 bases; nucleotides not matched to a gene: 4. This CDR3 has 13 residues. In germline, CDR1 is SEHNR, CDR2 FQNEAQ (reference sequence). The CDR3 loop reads CASSGGGGNEQFF. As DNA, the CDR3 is TGTGCCAGCAGCGGCGGCGGGGGCAATGAGCAGTTCTTC.

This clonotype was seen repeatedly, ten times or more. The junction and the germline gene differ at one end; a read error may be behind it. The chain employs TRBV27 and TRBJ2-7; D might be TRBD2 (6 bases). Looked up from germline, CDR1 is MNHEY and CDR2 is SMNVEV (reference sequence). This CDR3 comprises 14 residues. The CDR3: CASKVTSFLPPGDF. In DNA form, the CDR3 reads TGTGCCAGCAAAGTAACAAGTTTCCTTCCTCCGGGGGATTTC.

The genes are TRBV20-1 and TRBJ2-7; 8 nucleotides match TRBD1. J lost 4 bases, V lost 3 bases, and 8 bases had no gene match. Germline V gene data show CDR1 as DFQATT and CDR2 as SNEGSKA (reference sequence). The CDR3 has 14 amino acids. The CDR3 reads CSASPGGSFYEQYF. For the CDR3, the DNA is TGCAGTGCTAGCCCAGGGGGCTCGTTTTACGAGCAGTACTTC.

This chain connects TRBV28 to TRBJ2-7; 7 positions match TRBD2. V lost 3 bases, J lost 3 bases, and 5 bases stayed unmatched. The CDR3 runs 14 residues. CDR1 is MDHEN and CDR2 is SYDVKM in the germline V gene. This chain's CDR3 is CASSFTGRDYEQYF. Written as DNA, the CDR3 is TGTGCCAGCAGTTTCACGGGGAGGGACTACGAGCAGTACTTC.

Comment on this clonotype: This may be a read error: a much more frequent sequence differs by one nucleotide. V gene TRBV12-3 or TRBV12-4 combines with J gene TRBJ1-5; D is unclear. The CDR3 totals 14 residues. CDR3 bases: TGTGGCAGCAGTTTAGATTGGGTTAAACAGCCCCAGCATTTT. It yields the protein CGSSLDWVKQPQHF.

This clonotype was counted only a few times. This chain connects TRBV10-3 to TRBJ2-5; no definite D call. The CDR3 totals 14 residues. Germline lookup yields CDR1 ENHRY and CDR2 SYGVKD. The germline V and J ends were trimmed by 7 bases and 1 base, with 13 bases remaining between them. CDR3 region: CAINGAGRQETQYF. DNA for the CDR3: TGTGCCATCAACGGCGCAGGCCGCCAAGAGACCCAGTACTTC.

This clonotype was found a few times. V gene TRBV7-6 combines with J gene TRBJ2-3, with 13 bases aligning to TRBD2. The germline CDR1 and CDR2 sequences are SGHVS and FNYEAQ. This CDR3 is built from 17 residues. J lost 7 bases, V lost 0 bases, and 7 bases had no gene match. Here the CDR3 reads CASSLAGLAGMVNTQYF. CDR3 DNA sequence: TGTGCCAGCAGCTTAGCGGGACTAGCGGGAATGGTAAATACGCAGTATTTT.

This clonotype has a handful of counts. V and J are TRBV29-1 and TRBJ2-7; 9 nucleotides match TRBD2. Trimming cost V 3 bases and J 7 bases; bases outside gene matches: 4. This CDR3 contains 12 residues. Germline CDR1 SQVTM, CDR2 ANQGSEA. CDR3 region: CSVEAGGGEQYF. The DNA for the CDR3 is TGCAGCGTTGAGGCGGGAGGGGGTGAGCAGTACTTC.

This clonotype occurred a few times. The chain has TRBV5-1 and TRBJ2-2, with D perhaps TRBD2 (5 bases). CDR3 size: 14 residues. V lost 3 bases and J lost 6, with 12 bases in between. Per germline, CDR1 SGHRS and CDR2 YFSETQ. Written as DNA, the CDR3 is TGCGCCAGCAGCTCTGGACCCGGGGCCGGGGAGCTGTTTTTT. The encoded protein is CASSSGPGAGELFF. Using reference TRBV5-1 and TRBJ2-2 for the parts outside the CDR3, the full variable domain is KAGVTQTPRYLIKTRGQQVTLSCSPISGHRSVSWYQQTPGQGLQFLFEYFSETQRNKGNFPGRFSGRQFSNSRSEMNVSTLELGDSALYLCASSSGPGAGELFFGEGSRLTVL.